Listed here are 12 T cell receptor beta chains from one sample, sequenced in a study of T cells in localized non-small cell lung cancer. Generated by immunoSEQ multiplex PCR, the TCRdb table keeps only in-frame clones and is missing some. The sample carries some 30,000 clones, just under 80% recorded once. Sequenced material: peripheral blood, taken before any cancer treatment. These receptors all come from a male donor at least 60 years old with stage II squamous cell lung carcinoma.

This sequence joins TRBV5-8 and TRBJ2-1; D not resolved. The CDR3 covers 16 residues. Germline loops: CDR1 SGHTS, CDR2 YDEGEE. Trimming shortened V by 0 bases and J by 7 bases, and 17 bases separated the two germline ends. The CDR3 loop is CASSLERTGWLNEQFF. CDR3 sequence (DNA): TGTGCCAGCAGCTTGGAACGGACCGGGTGGCTGAATGAGCAGTTCTTC. Supplemented by reference TRBV5-8 and TRBJ2-1, the full variable domain reads EAGVTQSPTHLIKTRGQQATLRCSPISGHTSVYWYQQALGLGLQFLLWYDEGEERNRGNFPPRFSGRQFPNYSSELNVNALELEDSALYLCASSLERTGWLNEQFFGPGTRLTVL.

This clone was detected only once. This chain joins TRBV30 and TRBJ2-1; TRBD1 is a possible D gene (5 bases). Germline CDR1 is GTSNPN and CDR2 is SVGIG (reference sequence). CDR3 length: 14 residues. V lost 5 bases, J lost 0 bases, and 11 bases lay in between. The CDR3 nucleotides are TGTGCCTGGTCAGGGCAAAGCTCCTACAATGAGCAGTTCTTC. Protein: CAWSGQSSYNEQFF.

This rearrangement joins TRBV2 to TRBJ2-2; D is unclear. The CDR3 consists of 13 residues. Germline CDR1 SNHLY, CDR2 FYNNEI. Between the trimmed V and J ends, which lost 8 bases and 4 bases, there was a span of 11 bases. The CDR3 loop reads CASGQVGTGELFF. In DNA, the CDR3 is TGTGCCAGCGGGCAGGTCGGCACCGGGGAGCTGTTTTTT.

The chain uses TRBV7-9 and TRBJ1-5; no reliable D call. The germline V and J ends were trimmed by 3 bases and 0 bases, with 12 bases remaining between them. Germline V lookup: CDR1 SEHNR, CDR2 FQNEAQ (reference sequence). The CDR3 has 16 residues. CDR3 bases: TGTGCCAGCAGCTTCGCGACCCCCTCTAGCAATCAGCCCCAGCATTTT. Protein product: CASSFATPSSNQPQHF.

The chain carries TRBV10-3 and TRBJ1-2; 7 bases agree with TRBD1. CDR1 is ENHRY, CDR2 SYGVKD, per germline. Losses at the gene ends were 4 bases for V and 4 bases for J; bases not matched to a gene: 6. There are 14 residues in the CDR3. The CDR3 coding sequence is TGTGCCATCAGTGGGGACAGAATCGGCTATGGCTACACCTTC. This codes for CAISGDRIGYGYTF.

The chain couples TRBV6-1 to TRBJ2-7; 7 bases are a match to TRBD2. The CDR3 runs to 12 residues. Germline CDR1 is MNHNS and CDR2 is SASEGT. Losses at the gene ends were 6 bases for V and 4 bases for J; bases not matched to a gene: 3. This chain's CDR3 is CASRSSGYEQYF. The CDR3 bases are TGTGCCAGCAGATCTAGCGGATACGAGCAGTACTTC.

This sequence joins TRBV4-2 and TRBJ2-5, with D perhaps TRBD1 (6 bases). V lost 5 bases to trimming and J lost 3 bases, with 25 bases between them. Looked up from germline, CDR1 is LGHNA and CDR2 is YNFKEQ. The length of the CDR3 is 18 residues. CDR3 bases: TGTGCCAGCAGCAAAAGAAACAGTAGGGGGACGGTGAAAGAGACCCAGTACTTC. Its translation: CASSKRNSRGTVKETQYF.

V usage is TRBV11-1 and J usage is TRBJ1-2; the match to TRBD1 covers 7 bases. Germline-derived CDR1 and CDR2 are SGHAT and FQDESV (reference sequence). This CDR3 has 16 residues. After removal of 2 bases from V and 1 base from J, the junction contained 7 bases not matched to a gene. The CDR3 sequence is CASSLSGTAINYGYTF. Here the CDR3 DNA reads TGTGCCAGCAGCTTATCCGGGACAGCGATTAACTATGGCTACACCTTC.

The chain couples TRBV5-1 to TRBJ1-1, with D uncertain. Trimming removed 1 base from V and 4 bases from J, with 14 bases in between. The CDR3 has 15 amino acids. The germline V gene encodes CDR1 SGHRS and CDR2 YFSETQ. The CDR3 DNA reads as TGCGCCAGCAGCTTGAGCGATCGGCTTGGCACTGAAGCTTTCTTT. It yields the protein CASSLSDRLGTEAFF.

The gene calls are TRBV28 and TRBJ2-7; 8 bases agree with TRBD2. Germline assignment: CDR1 MDHEN and CDR2 SYDVKM. The V and J ends lost 11 bases and 3 bases, in that order; junction bases with no gene match: 15. This CDR3 is built from 15 residues. CDR3 sequence: CARHRPGAGGYEQYF. In DNA, the CDR3 is TGTGCCCGCCATCGACCGGGGGCGGGGGGCTACGAGCAGTACTTC.

This chain joins TRBV9 and TRBJ2-1; D is unresolved. Trimming stripped 3 bases from V and 12 bases from J, with 16 bases between. The CDR3 is 13 amino acids. Germline values: CDR1 SGDLS, CDR2 YYNGEE. CDR3 residues: CASSAAPLGRQFF. The CDR3 region has the DNA TGTGCCAGCAGCGCAGCCCCCCTAGGGCGGCAGTTCTTC.

This sequence joins TRBV11-2 and TRBJ2-1, with D perhaps matching TRBD2 (5 bases). The CDR3 totals 13 residues. The germline gives CDR1 SGHAT, CDR2 FQNNGV. V was cut by 5 bases and J by 0 bases, with 5 bases left in between. Written as DNA, the CDR3 is TGTGCCAGCAGCCGGGACTCCTACAATGAGCAGTTCTTC. Residues: CASSRDSYNEQFF.